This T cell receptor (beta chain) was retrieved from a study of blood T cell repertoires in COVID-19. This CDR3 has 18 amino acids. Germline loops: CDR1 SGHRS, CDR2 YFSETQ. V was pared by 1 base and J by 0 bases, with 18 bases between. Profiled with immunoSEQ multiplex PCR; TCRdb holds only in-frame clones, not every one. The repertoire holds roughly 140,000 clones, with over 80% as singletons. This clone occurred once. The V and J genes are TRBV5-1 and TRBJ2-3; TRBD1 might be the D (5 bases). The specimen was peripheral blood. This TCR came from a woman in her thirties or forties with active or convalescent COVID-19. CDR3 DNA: TGCGCCAGCAGCTTGAGGGGTCGAAGAGGAGCTAGCACAGATACGCAGTATTTT. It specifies CASSLRGRRGASTDTQYF. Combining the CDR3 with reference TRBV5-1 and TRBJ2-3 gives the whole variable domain KAGVTQTPRYLIKTRGQQVTLSCSPISGHRSVSWYQQTPGQGLQFLFEYFSETQRNKGNFPGRFSGRQFSNSRSEMNVSTLELGDSALYLCASSLRGRRGASTDTQYFGPGTRLTVL.